This record looks at one T cell receptor beta chain sequence and its context. This may stem from a read error, because a much larger clone lies one nucleotide away. Within the sample, other DNA sequences also encode this same CDR3. The sample comes from a study of blood T cell repertoires in COVID-19. Clones were read by immunoSEQ multiplex PCR, and TCRdb kept only the in-frame ones, dropping some. The data contain 280,000 or so clones, roughly 86% of them singletons. Enrolled through a virtual design, the participants were between roughly 18 and 90 years of age and came from some 25 US areas. Researchers sorted participants into cohorts using their self-reported clinical history. CDR3 length: 16 residues. CDR1 and CDR2 from the germline V gene are SGDLS and YYNGEE. V lost 0 bases to trimming and J lost 3 bases; unmatched junction nucleotides: 2.

The material sequenced was PBMCs or T cells enriched from blood (not recorded which). This sequence was found in a woman aged 50 to 60 who had been exposed to COVID-19. V is TRBV9 and J is TRBJ2-1; 11 positions match TRBD2. The CDR3 sequence is CASSVVGTSGYNEQFF. CDR3 in DNA: TGTGCCAGCAGCGTAGTAGGGACTAGCGGCTACAATGAGCAGTTCTTC.